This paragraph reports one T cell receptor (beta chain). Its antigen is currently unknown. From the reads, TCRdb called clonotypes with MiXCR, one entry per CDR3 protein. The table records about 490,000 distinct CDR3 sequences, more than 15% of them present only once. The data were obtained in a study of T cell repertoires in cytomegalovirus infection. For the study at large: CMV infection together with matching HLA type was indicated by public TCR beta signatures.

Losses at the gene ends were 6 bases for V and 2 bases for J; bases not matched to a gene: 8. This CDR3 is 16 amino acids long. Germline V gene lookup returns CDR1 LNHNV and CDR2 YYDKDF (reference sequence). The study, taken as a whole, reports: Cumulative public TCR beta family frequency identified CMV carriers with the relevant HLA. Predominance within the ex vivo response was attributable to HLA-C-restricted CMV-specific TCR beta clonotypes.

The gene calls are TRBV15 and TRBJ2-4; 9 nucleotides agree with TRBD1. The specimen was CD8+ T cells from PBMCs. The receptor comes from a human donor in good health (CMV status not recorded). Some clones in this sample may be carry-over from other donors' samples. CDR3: CATRGRTGVSKNIQYF. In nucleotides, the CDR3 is TGTGCCACCAGGGGGAGGACAGGGGTGTCCAAAAACATTCAGTACTTC. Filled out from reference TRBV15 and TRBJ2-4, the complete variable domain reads DAMVIQNPRYQVTQFGKPVTLSCSQTLNHNVMYWYQQKSSQAPKLLFHYYDKDFNNEADTPDNFQSRRPNTSFCFLDIRSPGLGDTAMYLCATRGRTGVSKNIQYFGAGTRLSVL.